These 15 T cell receptor beta chains were sequenced from one sample in a study of blood T cell repertoires in COVID-19 (dated by TCRdb to between 2020 and 2021). To prepare the library, the immunoSEQ multiplex PCR assay was applied. TCRdb holds this immuneACCESS table with in-frame rearrangements only. Some clones are missing; in checked studies, unresolved V genes explain under half, and the rest has no known cause. In this sample the table shows about 160,000 clones, about 80% of which occur a single time. The ten largest make up roughly 8.3% of the sample. Source material: peripheral blood. The receptors stem from a man in his fifties or sixties with acute or convalescent COVID-19.

The chain recombines TRBV4-1 with TRBJ1-1; D is perhaps TRBD1 (5 bases). Between the trimmed V and J ends, which lost 4 bases and 2 bases, there was a span of 20 bases. This CDR3 comprises 17 residues. The germline CDR1 and CDR2 sequences are MGHRA and YSYEKL. CDR3 region: CASSPLAGPVTNTEAFF. In nucleotides, the CDR3 is TGCGCCAGCAGCCCCCTGGCAGGGCCTGTTACCAACACTGAAGCTTTCTTT.

The chain recombines TRBV2 with TRBJ2-6; D is possibly TRBD1 (6 bases). Deletions cut 6 bases from V and 2 bases from J, with 17 bases between. This CDR3 is 17 amino acids long. Germline assignment: CDR1 SNHLY and CDR2 FYNNEI. The chain's CDR3 is CASRGDNKPPGANVLTF. The CDR3 nucleotides are TGTGCCAGCAGGGGGGACAACAAACCTCCTGGGGCCAACGTCCTGACTTTC.

This chain uses TRBV5-1 with TRBJ1-1; no clear D gene. Germline V gene lookup returns CDR1 SGHRS and CDR2 YFSETQ. This CDR3 has 13 amino acids. Trimming took 3 bases from V and 8 from J, leaving 14 bases between them. This CDR3 reads CASSSWVGDEAFF. DNA of the CDR3: TGCGCCAGCAGCTCGTGGGTTGGAGACGAAGCTTTCTTT.

This clone showed up just once. The chain recombines TRBV7-2 with TRBJ2-3, with 7 bases matching TRBD2. The germline V gene has CDR1 SGHTA and CDR2 FQGNSA. This CDR3 is built from 18 residues. The V and J ends lost 2 bases and 4 bases, in that order; junction bases with no gene match: 15. CDR3 sequence reads: CASSLKAAGVIVADTQYF. The CDR3 DNA reads as TGTGCCAGCAGCTTAAAAGCCGCGGGGGTTATAGTGGCAGATACGCAGTATTTT.

J is TRBJ1-2 and V is TRBV27; TRBD1 matches at 12 bases. Losses at the gene ends were 5 bases for V and 3 bases for J; bases not matched to a gene: 4. The CDR3 loop spans 15 amino acids. Germline V gene lookup returns CDR1 MNHEY and CDR2 SMNVEV (reference sequence). CDR3 residues: CASSIGTGGDYGYTF. DNA for the CDR3: TGTGCCAGCAGTATCGGGACAGGGGGCGACTATGGCTACACCTTC.

The chain uses TRBV13 and TRBJ1-1, with 9 positions matching TRBD1. The CDR3 runs 14 residues. Germline CDR1 is PRHDT and CDR2 is FYEKMQ (reference sequence). V lost 5 bases and J lost 5; bases outside the gene matches: 6. The DNA of the CDR3 is TGTGCCAGCAGCCGGGACAGGGAGTGGACTGAAGCTTTCTTT. It translates to CASSRDREWTEAFF. Full variable domain (missing parts from reference TRBV13 and TRBJ1-1): AAGVIQSPRHLIKEKRETATLKCYPIPRHDTVYWYQQGPGQDPQFLISFYEKMQSDKGSIPDRFSAQQFSDYHSELNMSSLELGDSALYFCASSRDREWTEAFFGQGTRLTVV.

V is TRBV24-1 and J is TRBJ1-2; no clear D. Trimming shortened V by 0 bases and J by 6 bases, and 10 bases separated the two germline ends. This CDR3 has 14 residues. Germline V gives CDR1 KGHDR, CDR2 SFDVKD. The CDR3 spells CATSDLSGFNGYTF. In DNA, the CDR3 is TGTGCCACCAGTGATTTGTCGGGGTTCAATGGCTACACCTTC.

The V gene is TRBV6-6, the J gene TRBJ2-7, with 7 bases that match TRBD1. The length of the CDR3 is 15 residues. The germline V gene encodes CDR1 MNHNY and CDR2 SVGAGI (reference sequence). With V trimmed by 0 bases and J by 5 bases, 7 bases remained unmatched. CDR3 nucleotide sequence: TGTGCCAGCAGTTACTCGAGACAGGGTCACGACGAGCAGTACTTC. This encodes CASSYSRQGHDEQYF.

The DNA for the CDR3 is TGTGCCAGCAGCTTTGGGCATAGCTCCTACGAGCAGTACTTC. This sequence encodes CASSFGHSSYEQYF. The rearrangement links TRBV11-1 to TRBJ2-7; D gene unclear. This CDR3 contains 14 residues. The V gene's germline CDR1 is SGHAT and CDR2 FQDESV (reference sequence). Trimming removed 3 bases from V and 0 bases from J, with 9 bases in between.

The genes are TRBV6-5 and TRBJ2-7, with TRBD1 identical over 10 bases. Germline V CDR1 and CDR2: MNHEY, SVGAGI. There are 14 residues in the CDR3. The trim removed 4 bases at V and 3 bases at J, leaving 3 bases unmatched. As DNA, the CDR3 is TGTGCCAGCAGTTCCGGGACAGGGGACTACGAGCAGTACTTC. Protein: CASSSGTGDYEQYF.

The J gene is TRBJ2-2, the V gene TRBV18; TRBD1 is a possible D gene (6 bases). CDR3 length: 17 amino acids. The V gene's germline CDR1 is KGHSH and CDR2 LQKENI. Between the trimmed V and J ends, which lost 0 bases and 0 bases, there was a span of 11 bases. CDR3 sequence reads: CASSPPGQYSNTGELFF. CDR3 sequence (DNA): TGTGCCAGCTCACCACCCGGACAGTATTCGAACACCGGGGAGCTGTTTTTT.

The genes are TRBV19 and TRBJ2-7; D is perhaps TRBD1 (5 bases). Looked up from germline, CDR1 is LNHDA and CDR2 is SQIVND (reference sequence). V was trimmed by 0 bases and J by 0 bases, leaving 12 bases between them. The CDR3 spans 16 residues. The CDR3 nucleotides read TGTGCCAGTAGTATAGATCTCCGGACACCCTCCTACGAGCAGTACTTC. Its protein product is CASSIDLRTPSYEQYF.

The rearrangement joins TRBV29-1 to TRBJ2-5, with TRBD2 matching 8 bases. Germline CDR1 and CDR2: SQVTM and ANQGSEA. CDR3 length equals 14 residues. V was clipped by 1 base and J by 4 bases; unmatched bases: 5. The CDR3 DNA reads as TGCAGCGTTGAAGGGGTAGCGGGGCGAGAGACCCAGTACTTC. Protein sequence: CSVEGVAGRETQYF.

This chain links TRBV6-1 with TRBJ1-4; 7 bases are shared with TRBD1. From germline, CDR1 is MNHNS and CDR2 SASEGT. The CDR3 spans 14 residues. The trim removed 3 bases at V and 8 bases at J, leaving 6 bases unmatched. The CDR3 DNA reads TGTGCCAGCAGTGATCGAGGGGGCGCGGAAAAACTGTTTTTT. Its protein product is CASSDRGGAEKLFF.

J is TRBJ1-2 and V is TRBV3-1 (or the pseudogene TRBV3-2); maybe TRBD1 (6 bases). With 2 bases removed from V and 3 bases from J, the gap between germline ends came to 16 bases. CDR3 size: 16 residues. The germline gives CDR1 LGHDT, CDR2 YNNKEL (reference sequence). CDR3 region: CASSQLPGQDDYGYTF. In DNA form, the CDR3 reads TGTGCCAGCAGCCAACTTCCGGGACAAGACGACTATGGCTACACCTTC.